This T cell receptor beta chain was observed in a study of tumor-infiltrating lymphocytes in primary liver carcinoma. Both RNA and DNA were isolated together from around 18-30 mg of bulk tissue that had not been sorted. No patient had received treatment, and all had chronic HBV infection. Priming with a constant-region primer yielded TCR beta cDNA from 500 ng total RNA. Employing slightly modified ARM-PCR, three nested multiplex PCR rounds were run, and these gave rise to the TCR beta libraries. Each CDR3 protein is one row after TCRdb ran MiXCR on the multiplex PCR reads. The profile shows 50,000 or so distinct CDR3 sequences, around 73% of them singletons. The sequence derives from a man aged 35 to 55 with primary liver carcinoma and hepatitis B virus infection. The sample was liver tumor tissue from sampling region 5. Subset in this sample: tumor region T5, tumor centre.

The CDR3 protein is CAGTWDTAINQPQHF. CDR3 coding DNA: TGTGCCGGCACGTGGGACACCGCAATAAATCAGCCCCAGCATTTT. V usage is TRBV12-3 or TRBV12-4 and J usage is TRBJ1-5; TRBD1 is a possible D gene (6 bases). This CDR3 has 15 residues. Trimming removed 11 bases from V and 4 bases from J, with 21 bases in between.